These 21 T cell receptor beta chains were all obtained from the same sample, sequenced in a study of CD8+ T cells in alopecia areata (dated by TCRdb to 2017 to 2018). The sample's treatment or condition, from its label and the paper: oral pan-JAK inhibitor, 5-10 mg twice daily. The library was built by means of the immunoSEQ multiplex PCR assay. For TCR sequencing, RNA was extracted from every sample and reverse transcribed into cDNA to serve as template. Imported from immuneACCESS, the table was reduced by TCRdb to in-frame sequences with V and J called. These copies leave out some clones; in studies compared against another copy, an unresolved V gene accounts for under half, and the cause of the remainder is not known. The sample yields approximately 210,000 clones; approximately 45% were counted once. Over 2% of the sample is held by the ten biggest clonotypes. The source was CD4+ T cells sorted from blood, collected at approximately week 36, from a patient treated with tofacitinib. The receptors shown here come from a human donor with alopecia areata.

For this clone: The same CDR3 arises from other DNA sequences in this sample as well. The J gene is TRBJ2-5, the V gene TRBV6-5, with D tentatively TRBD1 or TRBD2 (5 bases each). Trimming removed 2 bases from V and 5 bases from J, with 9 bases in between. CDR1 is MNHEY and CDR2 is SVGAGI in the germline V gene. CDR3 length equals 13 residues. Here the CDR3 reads CASSYGGRETQYF. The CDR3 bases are TGTGCCAGCAGTTACGGGGGTAGGGAGACCCAGTACTTC.

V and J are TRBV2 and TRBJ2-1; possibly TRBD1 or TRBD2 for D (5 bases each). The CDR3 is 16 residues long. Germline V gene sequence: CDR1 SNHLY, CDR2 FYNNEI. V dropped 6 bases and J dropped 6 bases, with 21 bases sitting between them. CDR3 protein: CASRTAGAKAPNEQFF. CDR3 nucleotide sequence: TGTGCCAGCAGGACCGCCGGGGCGAAAGCCCCCAATGAGCAGTTCTTC.

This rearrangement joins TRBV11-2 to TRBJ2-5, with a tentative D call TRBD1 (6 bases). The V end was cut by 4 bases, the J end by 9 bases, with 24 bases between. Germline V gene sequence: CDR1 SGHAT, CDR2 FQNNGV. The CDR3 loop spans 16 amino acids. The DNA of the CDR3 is TGTGCCAGCAGCTCGAACCTTCAGGGGACCATTGAGGCCCAGTACTTC. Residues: CASSSNLQGTIEAQYF.

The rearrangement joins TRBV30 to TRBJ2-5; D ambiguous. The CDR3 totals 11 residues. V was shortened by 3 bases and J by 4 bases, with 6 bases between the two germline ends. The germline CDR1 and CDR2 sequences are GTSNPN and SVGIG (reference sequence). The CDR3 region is CAWSEVETQYF. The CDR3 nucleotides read TGTGCCTGGAGCGAGGTAGAGACCCAGTACTTC.

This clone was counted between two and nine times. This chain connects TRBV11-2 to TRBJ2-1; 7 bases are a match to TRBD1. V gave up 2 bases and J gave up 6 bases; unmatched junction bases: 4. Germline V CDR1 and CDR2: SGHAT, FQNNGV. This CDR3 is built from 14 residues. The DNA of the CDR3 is TGTGCCAGCAGCTTATCCGGGACAGTCAATGAGCAGTTCTTC. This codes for CASSLSGTVNEQFF.

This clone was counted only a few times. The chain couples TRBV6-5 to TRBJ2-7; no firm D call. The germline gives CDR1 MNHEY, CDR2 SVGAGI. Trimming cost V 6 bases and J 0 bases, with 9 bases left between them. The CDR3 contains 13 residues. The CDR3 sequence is CASSRTSSYEQYF. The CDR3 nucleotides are TGTGCCAGCAGCCGAACCAGCTCCTACGAGCAGTACTTC.

CDR3 region: CSVSGQPPYEQYF. The CDR3, as DNA: TGCAGCGTCTCCGGACAGCCCCCTTACGAGCAGTACTTC. This chain connects TRBV29-1 to TRBJ2-7; D is perhaps TRBD1 (6 bases). The CDR3 consists of 13 residues. The V gene's germline CDR1 is SQVTM and CDR2 ANQGSEA. V was cut by 6 bases and J by 4 bases, with 16 bases left in between.

In nucleotides, the CDR3 is TGTGCCAGCTCACCACCGGGGTCCTCCTACGAGCAGTACTTC. Residues: CASSPPGSSYEQYF. V gene TRBV18 combines with J gene TRBJ2-7; D unresolved. The V end was cut by 0 bases, the J end by 0 bases, with 6 bases between. The germline gives CDR1 KGHSH, CDR2 LQKENI. CDR3 length: 14 amino acids.

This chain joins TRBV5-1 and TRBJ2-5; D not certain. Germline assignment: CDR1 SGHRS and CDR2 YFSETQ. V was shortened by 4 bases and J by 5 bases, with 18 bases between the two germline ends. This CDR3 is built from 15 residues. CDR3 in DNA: TGCGCCAGCAGCATGGACGCCACCAAATTCGAGACCCAGTACTTC. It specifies CASSMDATKFETQYF.

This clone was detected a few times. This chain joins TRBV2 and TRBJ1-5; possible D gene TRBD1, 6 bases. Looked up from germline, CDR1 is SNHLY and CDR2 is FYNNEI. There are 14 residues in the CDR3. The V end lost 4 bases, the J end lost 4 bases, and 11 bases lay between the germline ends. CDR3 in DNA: TGTGCCAGCAGTGTGAACAGGGCTAATCAGCCCCAGCATTTT. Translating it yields CASSVNRANQPQHF.

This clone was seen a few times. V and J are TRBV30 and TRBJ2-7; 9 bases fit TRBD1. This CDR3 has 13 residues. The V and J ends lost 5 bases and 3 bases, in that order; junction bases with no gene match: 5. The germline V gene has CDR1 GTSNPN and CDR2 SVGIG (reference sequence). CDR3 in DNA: TGTGCCTGGGCGGGGACAGGGTTCTACGAGCAGTACTTC. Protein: CAWAGTGFYEQYF.

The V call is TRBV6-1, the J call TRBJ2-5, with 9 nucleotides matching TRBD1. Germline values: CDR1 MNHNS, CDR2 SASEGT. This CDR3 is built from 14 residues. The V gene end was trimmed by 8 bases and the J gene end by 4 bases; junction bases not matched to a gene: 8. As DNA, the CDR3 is TGTGCCAGCCAGGACAGGGGCGAGGGAGAGACCCAGTACTTC. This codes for CASQDRGEGETQYF.

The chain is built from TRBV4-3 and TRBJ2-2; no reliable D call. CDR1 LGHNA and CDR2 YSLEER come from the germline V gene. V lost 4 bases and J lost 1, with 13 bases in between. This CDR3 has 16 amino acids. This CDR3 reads CASSPQLDWNTGELFF. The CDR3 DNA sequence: TGCGCCAGCAGCCCCCAGCTCGACTGGAACACCGGGGAGCTGTTTTTT.

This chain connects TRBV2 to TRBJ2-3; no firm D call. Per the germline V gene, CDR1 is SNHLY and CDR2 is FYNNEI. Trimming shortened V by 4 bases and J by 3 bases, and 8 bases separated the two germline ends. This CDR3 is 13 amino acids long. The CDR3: CASSGTQTDTQYF. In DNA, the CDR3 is TGTGCCAGCAGTGGGACGCAAACAGATACGCAGTATTTT.

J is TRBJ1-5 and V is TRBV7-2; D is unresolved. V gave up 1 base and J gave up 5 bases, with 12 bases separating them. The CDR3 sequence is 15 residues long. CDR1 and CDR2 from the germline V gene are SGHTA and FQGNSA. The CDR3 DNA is TGTGCCAGCAGCTTAGATCCAGGTCAGGATCAGCCCCAGCATTTT. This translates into CASSLDPGQDQPQHF.

The chain's CDR3 is CASSRGLAGAETQYF. Here the CDR3 DNA reads TGCGCCAGCAGCAGGGGACTAGCGGGAGCAGAGACCCAGTACTTC. This sequence joins TRBV5-1 and TRBJ2-5, with TRBD2 matching 14 bases. This CDR3 has 15 amino acids. Looked up from germline, CDR1 is SGHRS and CDR2 is YFSETQ. V was clipped by 4 bases and J by 4 bases; unmatched bases: 3. Based on the CDR3 plus reference TRBV5-1 and TRBJ2-5, the full variable domain is KAGVTQTPRYLIKTRGQQVTLSCSPISGHRSVSWYQQTPGQGLQFLFEYFSETQRNKGNFPGRFSGRQFSNSRSEMNVSTLELGDSALYLCASSRGLAGAETQYFGPGTRLLVL.

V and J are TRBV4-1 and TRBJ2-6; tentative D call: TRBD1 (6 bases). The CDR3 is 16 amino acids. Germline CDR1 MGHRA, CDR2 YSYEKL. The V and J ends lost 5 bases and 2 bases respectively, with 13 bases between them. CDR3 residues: CASSGQGLAGANVLTF. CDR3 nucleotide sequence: TGCGCCAGCAGCGGTCAGGGGCTGGCTGGGGCCAACGTCCTGACTTTC.

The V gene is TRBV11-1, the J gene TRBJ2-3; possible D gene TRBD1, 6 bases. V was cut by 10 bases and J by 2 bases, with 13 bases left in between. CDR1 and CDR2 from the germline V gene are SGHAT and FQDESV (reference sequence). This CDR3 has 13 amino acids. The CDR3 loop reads CAITDSYTDTQYF. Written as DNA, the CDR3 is TGTGCCATCACGGACAGTTACACAGATACGCAGTATTTT.

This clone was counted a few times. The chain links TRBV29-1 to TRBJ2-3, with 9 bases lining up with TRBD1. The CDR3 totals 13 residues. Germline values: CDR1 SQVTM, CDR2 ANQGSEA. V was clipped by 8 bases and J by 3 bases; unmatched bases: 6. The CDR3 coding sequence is TGCAGCACTAAGACAGGGGGGACAGATACGCAGTATTTT. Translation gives CSTKTGGTDTQYF.

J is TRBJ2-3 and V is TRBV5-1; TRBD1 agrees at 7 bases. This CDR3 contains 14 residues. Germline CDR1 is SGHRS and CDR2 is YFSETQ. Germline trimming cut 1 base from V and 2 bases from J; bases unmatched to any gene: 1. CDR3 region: CASSLTGATDTQYF. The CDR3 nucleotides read TGCGCCAGCAGCTTGACAGGGGCCACAGATACGCAGTATTTT. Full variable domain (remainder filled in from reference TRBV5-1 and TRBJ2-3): KAGVTQTPRYLIKTRGQQVTLSCSPISGHRSVSWYQQTPGQGLQFLFEYFSETQRNKGNFPGRFSGRQFSNSRSEMNVSTLELGDSALYLCASSLTGATDTQYFGPGTRLTVL.

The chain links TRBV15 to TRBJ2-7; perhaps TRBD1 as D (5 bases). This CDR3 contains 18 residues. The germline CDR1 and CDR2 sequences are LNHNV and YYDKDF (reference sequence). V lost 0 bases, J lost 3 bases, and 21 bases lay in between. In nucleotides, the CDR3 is TGTGCCACCAGCAGAGATCTGGCCCGGACCAGGGTAAGCTACGAGCAGTACTTC. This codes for CATSRDLARTRVSYEQYF.